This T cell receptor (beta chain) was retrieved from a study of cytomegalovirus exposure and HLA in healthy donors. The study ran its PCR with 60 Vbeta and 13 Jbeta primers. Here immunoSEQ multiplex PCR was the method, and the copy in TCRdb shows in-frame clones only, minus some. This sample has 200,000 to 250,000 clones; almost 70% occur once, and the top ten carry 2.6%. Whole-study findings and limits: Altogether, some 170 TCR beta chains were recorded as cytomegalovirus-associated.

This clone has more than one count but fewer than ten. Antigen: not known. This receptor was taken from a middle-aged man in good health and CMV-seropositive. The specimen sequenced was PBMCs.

Here the CDR3 DNA reads TGTGCCAGCAGCTTGGGGGGGGATGGGATCCGAGGGTACGAGCAGTACTTC. This gives the protein CASSLGGDGIRGYEQYF. This sequence joins TRBV7-9 and TRBJ2-7; 7 bases match TRBD2. Germline V gene lookup returns CDR1 SEHNR and CDR2 FQNEAQ (reference sequence). The CDR3 has 17 residues. Unmatched junction bases numbered 15, after V lost 3 bases and J lost 4 bases. Full variable domain (rest looked up from reference TRBV7-9 and TRBJ2-7): DTGVSQNPRHKITKRGQNVTFRCDPISEHNRLYWYRQTLGQGPEFLTYFQNEAQLEKSRLLSDRFSAERPKGSFSTLEIQRTEQGDSAMYLCASSLGGDGIRGYEQYFGPGTRLTVT.